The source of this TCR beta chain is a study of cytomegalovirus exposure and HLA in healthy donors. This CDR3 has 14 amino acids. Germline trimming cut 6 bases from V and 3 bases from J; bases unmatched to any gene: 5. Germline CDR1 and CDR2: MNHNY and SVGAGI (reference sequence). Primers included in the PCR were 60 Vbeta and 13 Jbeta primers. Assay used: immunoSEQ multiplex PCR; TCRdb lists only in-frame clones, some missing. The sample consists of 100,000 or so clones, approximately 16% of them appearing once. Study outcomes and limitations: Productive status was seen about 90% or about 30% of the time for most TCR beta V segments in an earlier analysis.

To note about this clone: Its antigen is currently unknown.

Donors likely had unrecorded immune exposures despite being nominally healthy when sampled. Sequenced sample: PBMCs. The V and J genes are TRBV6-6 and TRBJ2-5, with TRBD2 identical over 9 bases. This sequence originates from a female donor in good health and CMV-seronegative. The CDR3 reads CASRQGGGEETQYF. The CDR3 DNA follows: TGTGCCAGCAGGCAGGGCGGGGGGGAAGAGACCCAGTACTTC.